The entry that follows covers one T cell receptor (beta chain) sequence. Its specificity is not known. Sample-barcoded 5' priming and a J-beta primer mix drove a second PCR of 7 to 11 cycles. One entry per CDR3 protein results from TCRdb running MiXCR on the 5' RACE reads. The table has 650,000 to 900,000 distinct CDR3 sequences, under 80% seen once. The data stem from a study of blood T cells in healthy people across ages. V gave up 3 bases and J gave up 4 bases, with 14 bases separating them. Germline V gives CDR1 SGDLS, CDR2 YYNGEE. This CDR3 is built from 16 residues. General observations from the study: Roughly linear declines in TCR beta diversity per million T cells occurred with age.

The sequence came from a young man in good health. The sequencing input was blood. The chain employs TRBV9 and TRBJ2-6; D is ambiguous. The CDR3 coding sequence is TGTGCCAGCAGCGCCCCCATGGCAGACGGGGCCAACGTCCTGACTTTC. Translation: CASSAPMADGANVLTF. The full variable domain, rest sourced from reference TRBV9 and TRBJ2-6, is DSGVTQTPKHLITATGQRVTLRCSPRSGDLSVYWYQQSLDQGLQFLIQYYNGEERAKGNILERFSAQQFPDLHSELNLSSLELGDSALYFCASSAPMADGANVLTFGAGSRLTVL.